This section outlines one T cell receptor (beta chain) sequence together with its context. This sample was included in a study of T cells expressing NK-cell markers. Across the whole study: Sorted CD3+CD56+NKG2C+, CD3+CD56+NKG2C- and CD3+CD56-NKG2C+ T-cell subsets were beta-chain profiled.

TCRdb derives one entry per CDR3 protein from the 5' RACE reads, leaving out DNA. In total, the table holds more than 250,000 distinct CDR3 sequences. Sample: blood T cells: a sorted CD56 or NKG2C T cell subset, CD4+ or CD8+ T cells, or bulk PBMC T cells (not recorded which). The TCR comes from a young man in good health.

This chain's CDR3 is CASSFRLADTQYF. The chain combines TRBV7-2 with TRBJ2-3; TCRdb's D call, TRBD2, is unchecked because there is no DNA. The CDR3 runs to 13 residues. The germline CDR1 and CDR2 sequences are SGHTA and FQGNSA. The full variable domain, in which reference TRBV7-2 and TRBJ2-3 provide the parts outside the CDR3, is GAGVSQSPSNKVTEKGKDVELRCDPISGHTALYWYRQSLGQGLEFLIYFQGNSAPDKSGLPSDRFSAERTGGSVSTLTIQRTQQEDSAVYLCASSFRLADTQYFGPGTRLTVL.